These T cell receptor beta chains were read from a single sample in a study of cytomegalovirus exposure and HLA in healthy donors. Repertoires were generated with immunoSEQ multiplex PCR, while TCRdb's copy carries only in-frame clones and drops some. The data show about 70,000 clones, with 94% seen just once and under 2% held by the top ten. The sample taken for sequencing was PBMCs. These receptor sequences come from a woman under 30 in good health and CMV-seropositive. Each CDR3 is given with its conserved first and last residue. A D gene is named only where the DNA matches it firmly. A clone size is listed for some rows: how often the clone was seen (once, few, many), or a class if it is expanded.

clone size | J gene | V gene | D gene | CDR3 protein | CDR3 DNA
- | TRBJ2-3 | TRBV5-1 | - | CASRISGPSTDTQYF | TGCGCCAGCAGGATAAGCGGGCCTAGCACAGATACGCAGTATTTT
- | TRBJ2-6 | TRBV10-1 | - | CASNSGLSGANVLTF | TGCGCCAGCAATTCCGGACTATCTGGGGCCAACGTCCTGACTTTC
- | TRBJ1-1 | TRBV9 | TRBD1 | CASSSATGTNTEAFF | TGTGCCAGCAGCTCAGCGACAGGGACGAACACTGAAGCTTTCTTT
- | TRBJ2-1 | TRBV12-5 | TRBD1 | CASGQGQGAYNEQFF | TGTGCTAGTGGTCAAGGACAGGGAGCTTACAATGAGCAGTTCTTC
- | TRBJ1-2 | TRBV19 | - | CASSMRDYGYTF | TGTGCCAGTAGTATGAGGGACTATGGCTACACCTTC
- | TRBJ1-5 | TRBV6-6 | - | CASSYSDISFAQPQHF | TGTGCCAGCAGTTACTCAGACATCAGCTTTGCGCAGCCCCAGCATTTT
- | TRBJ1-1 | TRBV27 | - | CASSPQIGGAKTEAFF | TGTGCCAGCAGTCCCCAGATCGGGGGGGCAAAAACTGAAGCTTTCTTT
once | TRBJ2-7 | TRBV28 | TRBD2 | CASSLLSGGSYEQYF | TGTGCCAGCAGTTTATTGAGCGGGGGCTCCTACGAGCAGTACTTC
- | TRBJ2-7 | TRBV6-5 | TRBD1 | CASSYSIGQGAYEQYF | TGTGCCAGCAGTTACTCGATTGGACAGGGGGCCTACGAGCAGTACTTC
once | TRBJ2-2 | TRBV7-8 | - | CASSLPSRGGELFF | TGTGCCAGCAGCTTACCGTCTCGGGGCGGGGAGCTGTTTTTT
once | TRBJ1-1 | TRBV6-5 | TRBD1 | CASSYLDDRGYEAFF | TGTGCCAGCAGTTACCTCGACGACAGGGGCTATGAAGCTTTCTTT
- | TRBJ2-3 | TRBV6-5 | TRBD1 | CASRGTGWADTQYF | TGTGCCAGCAGGGGGACAGGATGGGCAGATACGCAGTATTTT
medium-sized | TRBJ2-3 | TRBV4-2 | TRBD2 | CASSQRRAGGPDTQYF | TGTGCCAGCAGCCAAAGGAGAGCGGGGGGGCCAGATACGCAGTATTTT
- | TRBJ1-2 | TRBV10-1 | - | CASSENRADGYTF | TGCGCCAGCAGTGAGAACAGGGCGGATGGCTACACCTTC
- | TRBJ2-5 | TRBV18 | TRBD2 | CASSLPAAGGETQYF | TGTGCCAGCTCACTCCCGGCGGCGGGGGGAGAGACCCAGTACTTC
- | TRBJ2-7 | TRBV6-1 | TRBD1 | CASRPTGTGIYEQYF | TGTGCCAGCAGACCCACCGGGACAGGGATCTACGAGCAGTACTTC
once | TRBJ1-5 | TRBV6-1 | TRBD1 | CASSEVLGRGSNQPQHF | TGTGCCAGCAGTGAGGTCCTGGGCAGGGGGAGCAATCAGCCCCAGCATTTT
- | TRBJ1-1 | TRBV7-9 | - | CASSFMNTEAFF | TGTGCCAGCAGCTTTATGAACACTGAAGCTTTCTTT